This T cell receptor (beta chain) stems from a study of cytomegalovirus exposure and HLA in healthy donors. Across the whole study: Early released data had about 80 million unique TCRs, all coming from HLA-typed donors. General observations from the study: Earlier findings revealed that most TCR beta V segments proved productive either about 87% or about 30% of the time.

This cohort consisted of healthy bone marrow donors. The V and J ends lost 2 bases and 1 base respectively, with 20 bases between them. Germline V gene lookup returns CDR1 SGHTA and CDR2 FQGTGA. This CDR3 has 18 amino acids. With 60 Vbeta and 13 Jbeta primers, the PCR was carried out. Clones were read by immunoSEQ multiplex PCR, and TCRdb kept only the in-frame ones, dropping some. In the table there are about 130,000 clones, approximately 80% of which are singletons. As for this clone: The antigen remains undetermined.

The material sequenced was PBMCs. V gene TRBV7-3 combines with J gene TRBJ2-5, with a possible D match to TRBD2 (6 bases). The sequence came from a woman in her 40s in good health and CMV-seronegative. The CDR3 region has the DNA TGTGCCAGCAGCTTATGGCGATCTAGCGCGGGCGGCCAAGAGACCCAGTACTTC. This codes for CASSLWRSSAGGQETQYF. Full variable domain (remainder filled in from reference TRBV7-3 and TRBJ2-5): GAGVSQTPSNKVTEKGKYVELRCDPISGHTALYWYRQSLGQGPEFLIYFQGTGAADDSGLPNDRFFAVRPEGSVSTLKIQRTERGDSAVYLCASSLWRSSAGGQETQYFGPGTRLLVL.